Below, 2 T cell receptor beta chains from the same sample are listed, as sequenced in a study of blood T cell repertoires in COVID-19. Using immunoSEQ multiplex PCR, the repertoire was profiled, and TCRdb retains in-frame clones only, with some absent. This table holds about 120,000 clones, around 89% found once. Sample: peripheral blood. The receptors come from a human donor with acute or convalescent COVID-19. The donor label of this sample is uncertain.

For the CDR3, the DNA is TGTGCCAGCAGCCCCAACAGGGGGCTAAACACCGGGGAGCTGTTTTTT. This encodes CASSPNRGLNTGELFF. J is TRBJ2-2 and V is TRBV7-8; 9 bases are shared with TRBD1. V shed 5 bases and J 2 bases; nucleotides not matched to a gene: 6. The CDR3 is 16 amino acids. The germline V gene encodes CDR1 SGHVS and CDR2 FQNEAQ. Full variable domain (remainder filled in from reference TRBV7-8 and TRBJ2-2): GAGVSQSPRYKVAKRGQDVALRCDPISGHVSLFWYQQALGQGPEFLTYFQNEAQLDKSGLPSDRFFAERPEGSVSTLKIQRTQQEDSAVYLCASSPNRGLNTGELFFGEGSRLTVL.

The chain is built from TRBV18 and TRBJ2-3, with 8 bases identical to TRBD2. Per germline, CDR1 KGHSH and CDR2 LQKENI. CDR3 length equals 17 residues. The junction had 10 bases not matched to a gene; V was cut back by 3 bases and J by 2 bases. This CDR3 is CASSPGLGSGITDTQYF. DNA for the CDR3: TGTGCCAGCTCACCGGGGCTAGGTAGCGGGATCACAGATACGCAGTATTTT. The full variable domain, its missing parts supplied by reference TRBV18 and TRBJ2-3, is NAGVMQNPRHLVRRRGQEARLRCSPMKGHSHVYWYRQLPEEGLKFMVYLQKENIIDESGMPKERFSAEFPKEGPSILRIQQVVRGDSAAYFCASSPGLGSGITDTQYFGPGTRLTVL.